This T cell receptor (beta chain) was identified in a study of blood T cell repertoires in COVID-19. On the study more broadly: Samples representing acute and convalescent COVID-19 were sourced from the United States, Italy and Spain. Sources were T cells, B-cell-depleted T cells, or PBMCs; the material itself was cDNA or gDNA.

In the original workflow: Amplification from reference gene primers served as the basis for estimated nucleated cell counts. Only in-frame clones appear in the TCRdb table, and some are missing; sequencing was by immunoSEQ multiplex PCR. D and trimming come from the DNA, and the V and J calls and clone size come from that table. Counted here are more than 60,000 clones, about 88% occurring once; the ten biggest clones make up about a sixth. Sequenced input: peripheral blood. This receptor was obtained from a woman older than 75 with active or convalescent COVID-19.

CDR3 nucleotide sequence: TGTGCCAGCAGCTTGCGGCCGGCTAGCGGGTACTCCTACAATGAGCAGTTCTTC. Its translation: CASSLRPASGYSYNEQFF. The genes are TRBV5-6 and TRBJ2-1, with 8 bases that match TRBD2. Trimming cost V 1 base and J 0 bases; bases outside gene matches: 9. This CDR3 comprises 18 residues. Germline V lookup: CDR1 SGHDT, CDR2 YYEEEE.